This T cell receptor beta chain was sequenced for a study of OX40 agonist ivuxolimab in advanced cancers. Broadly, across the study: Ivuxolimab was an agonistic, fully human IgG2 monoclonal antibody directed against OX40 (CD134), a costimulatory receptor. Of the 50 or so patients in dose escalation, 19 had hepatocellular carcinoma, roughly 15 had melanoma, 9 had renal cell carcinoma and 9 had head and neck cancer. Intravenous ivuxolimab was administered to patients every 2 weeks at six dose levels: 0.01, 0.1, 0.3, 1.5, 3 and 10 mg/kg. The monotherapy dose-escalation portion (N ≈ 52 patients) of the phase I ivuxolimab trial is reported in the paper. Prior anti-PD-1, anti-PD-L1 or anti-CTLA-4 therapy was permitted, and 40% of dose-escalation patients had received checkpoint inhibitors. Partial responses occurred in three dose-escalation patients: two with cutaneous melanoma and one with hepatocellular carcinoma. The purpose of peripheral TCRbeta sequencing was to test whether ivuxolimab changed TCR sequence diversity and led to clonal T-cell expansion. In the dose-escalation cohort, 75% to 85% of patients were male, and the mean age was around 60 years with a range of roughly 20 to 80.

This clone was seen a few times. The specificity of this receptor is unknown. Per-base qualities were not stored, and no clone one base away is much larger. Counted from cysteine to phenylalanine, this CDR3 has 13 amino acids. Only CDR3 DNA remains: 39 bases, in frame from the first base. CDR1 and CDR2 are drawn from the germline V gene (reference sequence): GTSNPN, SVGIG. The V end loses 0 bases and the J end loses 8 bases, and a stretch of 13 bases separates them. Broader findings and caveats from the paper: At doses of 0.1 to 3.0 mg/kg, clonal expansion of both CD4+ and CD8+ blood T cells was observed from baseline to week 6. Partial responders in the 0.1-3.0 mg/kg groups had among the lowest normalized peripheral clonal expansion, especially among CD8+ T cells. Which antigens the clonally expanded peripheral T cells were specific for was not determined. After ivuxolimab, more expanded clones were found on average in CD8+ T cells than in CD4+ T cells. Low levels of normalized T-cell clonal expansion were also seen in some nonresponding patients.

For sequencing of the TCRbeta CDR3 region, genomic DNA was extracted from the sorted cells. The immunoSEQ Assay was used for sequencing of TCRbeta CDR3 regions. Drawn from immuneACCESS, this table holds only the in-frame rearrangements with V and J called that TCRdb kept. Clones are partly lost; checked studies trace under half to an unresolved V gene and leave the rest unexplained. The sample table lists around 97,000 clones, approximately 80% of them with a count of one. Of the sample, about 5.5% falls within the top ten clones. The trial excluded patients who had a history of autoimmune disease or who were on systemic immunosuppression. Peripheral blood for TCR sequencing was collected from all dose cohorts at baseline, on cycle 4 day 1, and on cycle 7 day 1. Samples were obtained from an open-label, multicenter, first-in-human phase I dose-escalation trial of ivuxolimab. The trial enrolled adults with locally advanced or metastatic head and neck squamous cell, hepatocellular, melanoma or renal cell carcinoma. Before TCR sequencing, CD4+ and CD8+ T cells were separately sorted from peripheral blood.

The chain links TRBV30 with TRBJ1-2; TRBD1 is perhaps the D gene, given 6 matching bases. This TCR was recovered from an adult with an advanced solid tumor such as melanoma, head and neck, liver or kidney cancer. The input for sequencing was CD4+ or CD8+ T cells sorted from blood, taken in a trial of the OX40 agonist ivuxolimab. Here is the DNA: TGTGCCTGGAGTGTACGCAGGGGTCGGGGCTACACCTTC. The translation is CAWSVRRGRGYTF.